A single sample gave rise to the 5 T cell receptor beta chains below, sequenced in a study of cytomegalovirus exposure and HLA in healthy donors. The PCR made use of 60 Vbeta and 13 Jbeta primers. Produced via immunoSEQ multiplex PCR; TCRdb's table is partial and in-frame only. The sample carries approximately 140,000 clones, 70% to 80% recorded once. Sequenced material: PBMCs. The receptors originated from a woman aged 60 to 75 in good health and CMV-seropositive.

CDR3 DNA: TGCGCCAGCAGTCAATCCGGGACAGGGGGCGCGGGGAACACTGAAGCTTTCTTT. This encodes CASSQSGTGGAGNTEAFF. The chain couples TRBV23-1 to TRBJ1-1, with 12 bases aligning to TRBD1. TRBV23-1 is recorded as an ORF, its role being uncertain. V was clipped by 0 bases and J by 1 base; unmatched bases: 6. The CDR3 is 18 amino acids.

This clone was seen a handful of times. The rearrangement links TRBV25-1 to TRBJ1-6; D call uncertain. This CDR3 has 16 residues. The V and J ends lost 1 base and 9 bases respectively, with 16 bases between them. CDR1 MGHDK and CDR2 SYGVNS come from the germline V gene. The CDR3 DNA sequence: TGTGCCAGCAGTGAATGGCGGGATCCTGTGGGTTCACCCCTCCACTTT. It specifies CASSEWRDPVGSPLHF.

The rearrangement joins TRBV19 to TRBJ1-4; D possibly corresponds to TRBD1 (5 bases). The CDR3 consists of 14 residues. Deletions cut 6 bases from V and 8 bases from J, with 16 bases between. Per germline, CDR1 LNHDA and CDR2 SQIVND (reference sequence). CDR3 nucleotides: TGTGCCAGTAGCCCGCCAGGCAGGGCCGAAAAACTGTTTTTT. It codes for CASSPPGRAEKLFF. The entire variable domain, with the rest obtained from reference TRBV19 and TRBJ1-4, is as follows: DGGITQSPKYLFRKEGQNVTLSCEQNLNHDAMYWYRQDPGQGLRLIYYSQIVNDFQKGDIAEGYSVSREKKESFPLTVTSAQKNPTAFYLCASSPPGRAEKLFFGSGTQLSVL.

CDR3 loop: CAISEQGGGNLLAAQYF. The CDR3 DNA is TGTGCCATCAGTGAACAGGGGGGAGGCAATTTACTGGCGGCCCAGTACTTC. The chain recombines TRBV10-3 with TRBJ2-5; 8 bases line up with TRBD1. CDR1 and CDR2 (germline): ENHRY, SYGVKD. This CDR3 is built from 17 residues. The V and J ends lost 3 bases and 9 bases, in that order; junction bases with no gene match: 18.

The chain joins TRBV27 to TRBJ2-5; 7 positions agree with TRBD1. The CDR3 is 13 residues long. Germline assignment: CDR1 MNHEY and CDR2 SMNVEV (reference sequence). Trimming at V came to 6 bases and at J to 7 bases, leaving 8 bases not matched to a gene. Written as DNA, the CDR3 is TGTGCCAGCAGCATCGGACAGGTGGGGACCCAGTACTTC. Protein: CASSIGQVGTQYF.